This T cell receptor (beta chain) emerged from a study of early T cells in non-severe SARS-CoV-2 infection (dated by TCRdb to the early 2020s). About the study as a whole: Bulk RNA from unsorted whole blood was used for TCR sequencing, so alpha and beta chains could not be paired.

This clonotype showed up just a few times. Its antigen is currently not known. Per-base qualities were not stored, and no clone one base away is much larger. Study-wide conclusions, independent of this receptor: VDJdb matching was skewed toward anti-spike CD8 responses, so virus-specific expansions were likely underestimated and private and CD4 specificities were missed.

According to the germline V gene (reference sequence), CDR1 reads SEHNR and CDR2 reads FQNEAQ. V and J lose 6 bases and 6 bases, and a span of 9 bases separates them. The CDR3, from cysteine to phenylalanine, totals 12 residues. This entry keeps only the CDR3 DNA: 36 bases, framed from base 1. The study was a case-control design nested within a healthcare worker cohort in London, UK, with weekly nasopharyngeal swab PCR tests and blood sampling. Healthcare workers were recruited during the week of the UK lockdown, between 23 and 31 March 2020, and followed weekly for up to roughly 16 weeks. Library construction relied on 5' RACE. Data came from a NextSeq 500. The TCR library protocol attached unique molecular identifiers to individual cDNA molecules to correct for sequencing error and PCR bias. Both TCR alpha and beta chains were sequenced, and tight co-correlation was observed between alpha and beta sequence abundances in each sample. The paper's processing steps were these. Decombinator V4 was used to annotate TCR sequences for V gene, J gene and CDR3. TCRs were defined as expanded if a significant change between any two time points was detected under a Poisson model with p below 0.0001. Abundances of TCRs were expressed as counts per million after normalisation to the total number of TCRs sequenced in each sample. TRAV1-2 paired with TRAJ12, TRAJ20 or TRAJ33 defined MAIT TCRs, while TRAV10 paired with TRAJ18 defined iNKT TCRs. A search of VDJdb, accessed on 1 November 2021, was run for TCRs annotated to CMV, EBV and SARS-CoV-2, with TCRs annotated for multiple antigens excluded. TCRdb trimmed public reads at Q25 via fastp, called clones via MiXCR and kept in-frame beta chains. Identical CDR3 protein sequences are pooled into one entry, listed with their most common genes and DNA. What appears here as the V and J calls and clone size reflects TCRdb's work, not the paper's. The sample profile shows roughly 70,000 distinct CDR3 sequences; more than 15% of them were found once. The ten top clones hold under 9% of the sample.

The clonotype originates from an adult who was a healthcare worker with PCR-confirmed SARS-CoV-2 infection or an uninfected control (not recorded which). The chain is assembled from TRBV7-9 and TRBJ2-1, with the identity of the D gene unclear. Here the sequenced sample was whole blood, taken at baseline. The DNA sequence is TGTGCCAGCAGTATCAGGATCAATGAGCAGTTCTTC. This encodes CASSIRINEQFF.